A single T cell receptor (beta chain) is shown here with its context. V lost 0 bases to trimming and J lost 0 bases, with 11 bases between them. Per germline, CDR1 MNHEY and CDR2 SVGEGT. The CDR3 is 16 residues long. Profiled with immunoSEQ multiplex PCR; TCRdb holds only in-frame clones, not every one. The sample lists about 94,000 clones, 85% occurring once. The data belong to a study of T cell responses to AZD1222 COVID-19 vaccine. The sequencing here drew on peripheral blood, taken 28 days after the second AZD1222 dose. The receptor was isolated from an adult who received the AZD1222 COVID-19 vaccine. The chain employs TRBV6-2 or TRBV6-3 and TRBJ1-1; the D is unclear. CDR3 region: CASSYSIVNMNTEAFF. The CDR3 DNA sequence: TGTGCCAGCAGTTACTCGATAGTTAACATGAACACTGAAGCTTTCTTT.